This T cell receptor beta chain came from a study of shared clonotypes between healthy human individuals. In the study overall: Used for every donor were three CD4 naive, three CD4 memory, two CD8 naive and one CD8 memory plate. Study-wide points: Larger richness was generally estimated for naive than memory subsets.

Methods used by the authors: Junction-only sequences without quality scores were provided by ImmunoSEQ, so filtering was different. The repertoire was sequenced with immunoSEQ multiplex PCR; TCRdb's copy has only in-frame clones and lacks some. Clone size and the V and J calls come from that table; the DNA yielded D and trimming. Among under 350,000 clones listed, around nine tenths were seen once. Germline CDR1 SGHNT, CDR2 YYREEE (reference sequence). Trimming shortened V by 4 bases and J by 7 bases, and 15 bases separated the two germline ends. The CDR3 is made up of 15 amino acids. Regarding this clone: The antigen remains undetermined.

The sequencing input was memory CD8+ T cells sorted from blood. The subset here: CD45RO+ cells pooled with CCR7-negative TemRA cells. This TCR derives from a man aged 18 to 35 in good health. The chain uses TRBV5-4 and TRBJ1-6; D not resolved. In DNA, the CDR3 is TGTGCCAGCAGCGCTGGCGAGGCAGCCAATTCACCCCTCCACTTT. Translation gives CASSAGEAANSPLHF.